Listed below are T cell receptor beta chains from one sample, sequenced in a study of cytomegalovirus exposure and HLA in healthy donors. Measured with immunoSEQ multiplex PCR; TCRdb has only the in-frame clones, and not every one. The sample has 170,000 or so clones; under 85% are singletons. Source material: PBMCs. Receptor source: a man younger than 30 in good health and CMV-seronegative. Each CDR3 is given with its conserved first and last residue. The D gene is left open where the match is weak. Not all rows give a size; the values are once, few, many and, for expanded clones, a class.

abundance | j_gene | d_gene | v_gene | CDR3aa | CDR3nt
. | TRBJ2-5 | . | TRBV5-4 | CASSWAHQETQYF | TGTGCCAGCAGCTGGGCTCACCAAGAGACCCAGTACTTC
. | TRBJ1-4 | TRBD1 | TRBV28 | CASSLPILQGAGEKLFF | TGTGCCAGCAGTTTACCTATACTCCAGGGGGCTGGCGAAAAACTGTTTTTT
. | TRBJ1-5 | . | TRBV27 | CASSFGSNYQPQHF | TGTGCCAGCAGTTTCGGGTCCAACTATCAGCCCCAGCATTTT
once | TRBJ1-4 | . | TRBV5-1 | CASSLVSGGSEKLFF | TGCGCCAGCAGCTTGGTATCCGGGGGGAGTGAAAAACTGTTTTTT
. | TRBJ2-7 | . | TRBV28 | CASSLLDHEQYF | TGTGCCAGCAGTTTACTAGACCACGAGCAGTACTTC
. | TRBJ2-3 | TRBD2 | TRBV5-6 | CASSLKAGGTDTQYF | TGTGCCAGCAGCTTGAAGGCGGGGGGCACAGATACGCAGTATTTT
. | TRBJ2-1 | . | TRBV18 | CASSPGTDWDEQFF | TGTGCCAGCTCACCGGGGACTGATTGGGATGAGCAGTTCTTC
. | TRBJ2-3 | . | TRBV5-4 | CASSPTGRYSGDTQYF | TGTGCCAGCAGCCCGACAGGGAGGTATTCGGGAGATACGCAGTATTTT
. | TRBJ2-3 | . | TRBV9 | CASSVGGAEDTQYF | TGTGCCAGCAGCGTTGGAGGGGCTGAAGATACGCAGTATTTT
. | TRBJ1-6 | TRBD1 | TRBV30 | CAWSFGTGGNSPLHF | TGTGCCTGGAGTTTTGGAACAGGGGGTAATTCACCCCTCCACTTT
. | TRBJ1-2 | . | TRBV28 | CASRNTNYGYTF | TGTGCCAGCAGGAATACAAACTATGGCTACACCTTC
few | TRBJ1-5 | . | TRBV6-1 | CASSEFGNQPQHF | TGTGCCAGCAGTGAATTCGGCAATCAGCCCCAGCATTTT
few | TRBJ2-1 | TRBD2 | TRBV28 | CASGEGTSGSAEQFF | TGTGCCAGCGGTGAGGGGACTAGCGGGAGTGCTGAGCAGTTCTTC
. | TRBJ2-1 | . | TRBV10-3 | CAILKQGGRDNEQFF | TGTGCCATACTTAAACAGGGAGGGAGAGACAATGAGCAGTTCTTC
. | TRBJ2-1 | TRBD2 | TRBV27 | CASSPGLAVNYNEQFF | TGTGCCAGCAGTCCGGGACTAGCGGTGAACTACAATGAGCAGTTCTTC
. | TRBJ1-2 | TRBD1 | TRBV4-1 | CASSQESGQGAHGYTF | TGCGCCAGCAGCCAAGAGTCGGGACAGGGGGCACATGGCTACACCTTC
. | TRBJ2-1 | . | TRBV29-1 | CSVVRGAYNEQFF | TGCAGCGTCGTCCGTGGAGCCTACAATGAGCAGTTCTTC
. | TRBJ2-5 | . | TRBV7-7 | CASSLIVGHSETQYF | TGTGCTAGCAGCTTAATAGTAGGACACTCGGAGACCCAGTACTTC
. | TRBJ2-5 | TRBD2 | TRBV9 | CASSPSGGTRGETQYF | TGTGCCAGCAGCCCGAGCGGGGGGACTAGAGGAGAGACCCAGTACTTC
. | TRBJ1-1 | . | TRBV7-8 | CASSSTYEAFF | TGTGCCAGCAGCTCCACCTATGAAGCTTTCTTT
. | TRBJ2-7 | . | TRBV29-1 | CSVRGSGEQYF | TGCAGCGTGAGAGGCAGCGGCGAGCAGTACTTC
. | TRBJ2-7 | . | TRBV14 | CASSQRGQVLPYEQYF | TGTGCCAGCAGCCAAAGAGGGCAGGTCCTCCCCTACGAGCAGTACTTC
. | TRBJ2-1 | TRBD1 | TRBV7-8 | CASSLDRGSYNEQFF | TGTGCCAGCAGTTTGGACAGGGGATCCTACAATGAGCAGTTCTTC
. | TRBJ1-4 | . | TRBV11-3 | CASSLTATNEKLFF | TGTGCCAGCAGCTTAACTGCAACTAATGAAAAACTGTTTTTT
. | TRBJ1-1 | . | TRBV5-6 | CASSPFQRMNTEAFF | TGTGCCAGCAGCCCTTTCCAGAGGATGAACACTGAAGCTTTCTTT
. | TRBJ2-7 | TRBD1 | TRBV11-1 | CASSSTGESRYEQYF | TGTGCCAGCAGCTCGACAGGGGAATCCCGCTACGAGCAGTACTTC
. | TRBJ2-7 | TRBD1 | TRBV15 | CATSNRGLGEQYF | TGTGCCACCAGCAACAGGGGGCTTGGCGAGCAGTACTTC
. | TRBJ2-7 | . | TRBV7-9 | CASSSPSDRSSYF | TGTGCCAGCAGCTCCCCGTCCGATCGGAGCTCTTACTTC
. | TRBJ2-3 | TRBD2 | TRBV2 | CASRPLAGGQDTQYF | TGTGCCAGCAGGCCACTAGCGGGGGGGCAAGATACGCAGTATTTT
. | TRBJ2-2 | TRBD1 | TRBV6-1 | CASSEGLGGPGELFF | TGTGCCAGCAGTGAAGGTCTAGGGGGCCCCGGGGAGCTGTTTTTT
. | TRBJ2-2 | . | TRBV13 | CASSLTGAAGELFF | TGTGCCAGCAGCTTAACGGGAGCCGCCGGGGAGCTGTTTTTT
. | TRBJ2-5 | . | TRBV18 | CASSPGQRETQYF | TGTGCCAGCTCACCAGGACAGAGAGAGACCCAGTACTTC
. | TRBJ1-5 | TRBD1 | TRBV4-1 | CASSDRDRGNQPQHF | TGCGCCAGCAGCGACCGGGACAGAGGCAATCAGCCCCAGCATTTT
. | TRBJ1-2 | . | TRBV29-1 | CSDKRDSTNYGYTF | TGCAGCGATAAGAGGGATTCTACTAACTATGGCTACACCTTC
. | TRBJ2-7 | TRBD1 | TRBV27 | CASSRTGESLVWEQYF | TGTGCCAGCAGTCGGACAGGGGAGAGCCTAGTGTGGGAGCAGTACTTC
. | TRBJ2-3 | TRBD2 | TRBV25-1 | CASSGDRAGGATDTQYF | TGTGCCAGCAGTGGAGACCGAGCGGGAGGAGCCACAGATACGCAGTATTTT
. | TRBJ1-2 | . | TRBV2 | CASLRGDYGYTF | TGTGCCAGCTTAAGGGGCGACTATGGCTACACCTTC
. | TRBJ2-7 | TRBD2 | TRBV5-4 | CASSLKASGPYEQYF | TGTGCCAGCAGCTTAAAGGCTAGCGGGCCTTACGAGCAGTACTTC
. | TRBJ2-1 | TRBD2 | TRBV5-1 | CASSLRLAGLNEQFF | TGCGCCAGCAGCTTGCGACTAGCGGGTCTCAATGAGCAGTTCTTC
. | TRBJ1-2 | . | TRBV5-1 | CASSQLTLTDGYTF | TGCGCCAGCAGCCAGTTAACATTAACCGATGGCTACACCTTC
. | TRBJ1-4 | TRBD1 | TRBV7-9 | CASSFFGTGKEKLFF | TGTGCCAGCAGCTTTTTCGGGACAGGGAAAGAAAAACTGTTTTTT
. | TRBJ1-4 | . | TRBV30 | CAWSKTGTRGKLFF | TGTGCCTGGAGTAAGACTGGAACCCGCGGAAAACTGTTTTTT
once | TRBJ2-2 | . | TRBV6-5 | CASSPLNTGELFF | TGTGCCAGCAGTCCCCTTAACACCGGGGAGCTGTTTTTT
once | TRBJ1-2 | . | TRBV10-3 | CAISDDYGYTF | TGTGCCATCAGTGACGACTATGGCTACACCTTC
. | TRBJ2-5 | . | TRBV7-9 | CASSLVLGGETQYF | TGTGCCAGCAGCTTAGTGTTAGGCGGAGAGACCCAGTACTTC
. | TRBJ2-1 | . | TRBV5-4 | CASSSVAVAVAYNEQFF | TGTGCCAGCAGCTCGGTGGCGGTAGCGGTTGCCTACAATGAGCAGTTCTTC
. | TRBJ2-1 | TRBD2 | TRBV9 | CASSVGRLAGVDNEQFF | TGTGCCAGCAGCGTAGGCAGACTAGCGGGAGTAGACAATGAGCAGTTCTTC
. | TRBJ1-2 | . | TRBV6-6 | CASSYSNGHEYGYTF | TGTGCCAGCAGTTACTCGAATGGGCATGAATATGGCTACACCTTC
. | TRBJ2-2 | . | TRBV6-4 | CASSDSFSGNTGELFF | TGTGCCAGCAGTGACTCTTTTAGCGGCAACACCGGGGAGCTGTTTTTT
. | TRBJ2-2 | . | TRBV4-1 | CASSQDSYTGELFF | TGCGCCAGCAGCCAAGACTCTTACACCGGGGAGCTGTTTTTT
. | TRBJ2-7 | TRBD2 | TRBV27 | CASSLASGGSYEQYF | TGTGCCAGCAGTTTAGCTAGCGGGGGTTCCTACGAGCAGTACTTC
. | TRBJ2-7 | TRBD2 | TRBV4-2 | CASSSSRGGSSYEQYF | TGTGCCAGCAGTTCGTCACGGGGGGGAAGCTCCTACGAGCAGTACTTC